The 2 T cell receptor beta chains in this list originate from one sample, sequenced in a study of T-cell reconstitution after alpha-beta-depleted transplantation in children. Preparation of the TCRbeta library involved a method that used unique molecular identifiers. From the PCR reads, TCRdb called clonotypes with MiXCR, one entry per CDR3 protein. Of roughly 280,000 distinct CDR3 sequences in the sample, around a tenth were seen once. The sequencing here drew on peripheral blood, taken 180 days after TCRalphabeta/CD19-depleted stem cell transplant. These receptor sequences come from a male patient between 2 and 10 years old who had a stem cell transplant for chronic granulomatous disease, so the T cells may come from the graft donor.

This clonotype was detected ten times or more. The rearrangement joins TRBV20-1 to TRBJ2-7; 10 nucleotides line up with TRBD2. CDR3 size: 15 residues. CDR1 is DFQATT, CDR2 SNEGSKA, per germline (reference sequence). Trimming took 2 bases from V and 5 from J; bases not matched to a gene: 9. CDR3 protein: CSARPVLAGNDEQYF. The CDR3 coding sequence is TGCAGTGCTAGACCGGTACTAGCGGGAAACGACGAGCAGTACTTC.

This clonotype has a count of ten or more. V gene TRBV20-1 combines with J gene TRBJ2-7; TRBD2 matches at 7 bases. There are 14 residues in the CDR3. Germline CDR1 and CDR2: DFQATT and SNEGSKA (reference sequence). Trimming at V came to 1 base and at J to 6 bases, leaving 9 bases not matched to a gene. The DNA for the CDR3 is TGCAGTGCTAGAGGTGGACTAGAGGCTCGCGAGCAGTACTTC. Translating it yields CSARGGLEAREQYF.